The sequence of this T cell receptor beta chain was determined in a study of metastatic and nonmetastatic thyroid tumors. TCRdb recomputed clones from the PCR reads via MiXCR. The table includes roughly 70,000 clones, roughly 18% detected once. No treatment had been given to any patient before thyroid surgery. Between the trimmed V and J ends, which lost 2 bases and 5 bases, there was a span of 12 bases. The CDR3 has 14 residues. Germline CDR1 SNHLY, CDR2 FYNNEI. This TCR was sampled from a female donor with papillary thyroid cancer or a benign thyroid nodule (not recorded which). Some clones in this sample may be carry-over from other donors' samples. Sequenced material: blood. V gene TRBV2 combines with J gene TRBJ2-5; no definite D call. CDR3 amino acids: CASSESLLRETQYF. CDR3 nucleotide sequence: TGTGCCAGCAGTGAATCGCTTTTGCGTGAGACCCAGTACTTC.